This TCR beta chain stems from a study of blood T cell repertoires in COVID-19. Authors' processing steps: From reference gene primer amplification, estimates of nucleated cell counts were derived. Data came from immunoSEQ multiplex PCR; TCRdb stores just in-frame clones and leaves some out. V and J calls and clone size are copied from that table; D and trimming were computed from the DNA. The sample holds 18,000 or so clones, approximately 95% seen once. In germline, CDR1 is SGHDT, CDR2 YYEEEE. The CDR3 has 15 residues. V shed 0 bases and J shed 4 bases, with 13 bases lying between them. This clonotype was sampled from a woman between 50 and 59 years old with active COVID-19. The sequenced sample was peripheral blood. The chain is built from TRBV5-6 and TRBJ1-2; the D gene is possibly TRBD1 (6 bases). CDR3 sequence (DNA): TGTGCCAGCAGCTTGGAAAATACAGGGTTCTATGGCTACACCTTC. Protein: CASSLENTGFYGYTF.